Listed below are T cell receptor beta chains from one sample, sequenced in a study of blood T cell repertoires in COVID-19. This table comes from immunoSEQ multiplex PCR, and its TCRdb copy is limited to in-frame clones, with some not included. The sample records over 300,000 clones, roughly 90% being singletons. The source material was PBMCs or T cells enriched from blood (not recorded which). The receptor source for this set is a woman in her twenties or thirties with acute COVID-19. CDR3s include the opening cysteine and the closing phenylalanine or tryptophan. A D gene is named only where the DNA matches it firmly. A clone size is listed for some rows: how often the clone was seen (once, few, many), or a class if it is expanded.

d_call: NA; v_call: TRBV7-8; j_call: TRBJ1-1; clone_size: NA; cdr3_aa: CASISTDARVGAFF; cdr3_nt: TGTGCCAGCATCTCAACCGACGCTCGGGTTGGGGCTTTCTTT
d_call: NA; v_call: TRBV5-1; j_call: TRBJ1-6; clone_size: once; cdr3_aa: CASSLEGGRNSPLHF; cdr3_nt: TGCGCCAGCAGCTTGGAAGGGGGACGCAATTCACCCCTCCACTTT
d_call: NA; v_call: TRBV6-5; j_call: TRBJ1-2; clone_size: few; cdr3_aa: CASSTGRGFLLGYTF; cdr3_nt: TGTGCCAGCAGTACAGGGCGCGGATTTTTACTCGGCTACACCTTC
d_call: NA; v_call: TRBV9; j_call: TRBJ2-7; clone_size: once; cdr3_aa: CASSGGGSSSYEQYF; cdr3_nt: TGTGCCAGCAGCGGGGGGGGCTCAAGCTCCTACGAGCAGTACTTC
d_call: NA; v_call: TRBV18; j_call: TRBJ2-2; clone_size: few; cdr3_aa: CASSRDGDLNTGELFF; cdr3_nt: TGTGCCAGCTCACGGGACGGGGACTTAAACACCGGGGAGCTGTTTTTT
d_call: TRBD1; v_call: TRBV6-5; j_call: TRBJ1-2; clone_size: NA; cdr3_aa: CAGRVKTGTNYGYTF; cdr3_nt: TGTGCCGGAAGAGTAAAGACAGGGACTAACTATGGCTACACCTTC
d_call: NA; v_call: TRBV29-1; j_call: TRBJ1-1; clone_size: NA; cdr3_aa: CSVEGHLNTEAFF; cdr3_nt: TGCAGCGTTGAAGGACACCTGAACACTGAAGCTTTCTTT
d_call: NA; v_call: TRBV28; j_call: TRBJ1-5; clone_size: few; cdr3_aa: CASTLVKDNQPQHF; cdr3_nt: TGTGCCAGCACCTTAGTGAAAGACAATCAGCCCCAGCATTTT
d_call: NA; v_call: TRBV19; j_call: TRBJ1-5; clone_size: NA; cdr3_aa: CASSITSAGQPQHF; cdr3_nt: TGTGCCAGTAGTATAACGTCAGCGGGTCAGCCCCAGCATTTT
d_call: NA; v_call: TRBV5-1; j_call: TRBJ2-7; clone_size: NA; cdr3_aa: CASSSGSGVPYEQYF; cdr3_nt: TGCGCCAGCAGCTCGGGATCGGGGGTGCCTTACGAGCAGTACTTC
d_call: NA; v_call: TRBV12-5; j_call: TRBJ1-4; clone_size: NA; cdr3_aa: CASGLVMDRLNEKLFF; cdr3_nt: TGTGCTAGTGGTTTGGTCATGGACAGACTAAATGAAAAACTGTTTTTT
d_call: TRBD1; v_call: TRBV7-9; j_call: TRBJ1-5; clone_size: NA; cdr3_aa: CASSTGQGNSNQPQHF; cdr3_nt: TGTGCCAGCAGCACCGGACAGGGGAATAGCAATCAGCCCCAGCATTTT
d_call: TRBD2; v_call: TRBV19; j_call: TRBJ2-7; clone_size: NA; cdr3_aa: CASKPGGGLAGGSSYEQYF; cdr3_nt: TGTGCCAGTAAGCCCGGTGGTGGACTAGCGGGGGGAAGCTCCTACGAGCAGTACTTC
d_call: NA; v_call: TRBV14; j_call: TRBJ1-6; clone_size: NA; cdr3_aa: CASSQGTASYSPLHF; cdr3_nt: TGTGCCAGCAGCCAAGGGACAGCGAGTTATTCACCCCTCCACTTT
d_call: NA; v_call: TRBV7-2; j_call: TRBJ1-5; clone_size: NA; cdr3_aa: CASSLSGDSNQPQHF; cdr3_nt: TGTGCCAGCAGCTTAAGCGGGGATAGCAATCAGCCCCAGCATTTT
d_call: NA; v_call: TRBV28; j_call: TRBJ2-7; clone_size: NA; cdr3_aa: CASKLTGYEQYF; cdr3_nt: TGTGCCAGCAAACTGACAGGATACGAGCAGTACTTC
d_call: NA; v_call: TRBV9; j_call: TRBJ1-6; clone_size: NA; cdr3_aa: CASSVEVGSHNSPLHF; cdr3_nt: TGTGCCAGCAGCGTAGAGGTGGGCAGCCATAATTCACCCCTCCACTTT
d_call: TRBD1; v_call: TRBV6-5; j_call: TRBJ1-2; clone_size: NA; cdr3_aa: CASSYTGGGYGYTF; cdr3_nt: TGTGCCAGCAGTTACACAGGGGGCGGCTATGGCTACACCTTC